Below, 5 T cell receptor beta chains from the same sample are listed, as sequenced in a study of cytomegalovirus exposure and HLA in healthy donors (dated 2017 in TCRdb). The protocol used for the library was the immunoSEQ multiplex PCR assay. For the multiplex PCR, a mixture combining 60 forward primers for TCR Vbeta segments and 13 reverse primers for TCR Jbeta segments was used. The table comes from immuneACCESS by way of TCRdb, which keeps in-frame sequences with V and J called. Part of the clones is missing from these tables; in studies checked, under half for an unresolved V gene and the rest for unknown reasons. This sample is represented by about 120,000 clones; under 85% of them were singletons. The top ten hold approximately 6.3% of the sample. The specimen sequenced was PBMCs. The source is a man between 18 and 35 years old in good health and CMV-seropositive.

This clone was seen only a few times. This rearrangement joins TRBV4-1 to TRBJ2-1, with TRBD2 identical over 8 bases. Germline assignment: CDR1 MGHRA and CDR2 YSYEKL. The CDR3 is 16 residues long. V lost 4 bases to trimming and J lost 5 bases; unmatched junction nucleotides: 10. CDR3 sequence (DNA): TGCGCCAGCAGCCTACAGGATGAAGCGGGAGACAATGAGCAGTTCTTC. Its protein product is CASSLQDEAGDNEQFF.

The chain carries TRBV7-8 and TRBJ2-7; TRBD1 agrees at 11 bases. The J segment lost 7 bases and the V segment lost 5 bases, leaving 10 bases of the junction unmatched. This CDR3 is built from 15 residues. In germline, CDR1 is SGHVS, CDR2 FQNEAQ. The CDR3 bases are TGTGCCAGCAGCCCCGGGACAGGGGGGCATCGGGAGCAGTACTTC. It translates to CASSPGTGGHREQYF.

Points on this clone: Other DNA sequences within the sample encode an identical CDR3. The genes are TRBV9 and TRBJ2-1; 15 nucleotides match TRBD2. The CDR3 is 15 residues long. The germline CDR1 and CDR2 sequences are SGDLS and YYNGEE. The J segment lost 9 bases and the V segment lost 2 bases, leaving 3 bases of the junction unmatched. The CDR3 loop is CASSVGLAGGSEQFF. The CDR3 nucleotides read TGTGCCAGCAGCGTGGGACTAGCGGGAGGATCTGAGCAGTTCTTC.

This clone has a handful of counts. One end of the junction varies from germline; a read error may be responsible. This chain links TRBV7-9 with TRBJ1-5; 8 bases fit TRBD1. Germline CDR1 reads SEHNR; CDR2 reads FQNEAQ (reference sequence). The CDR3 is 18 amino acids. The CDR3 region is CSSSLGGTGGGRNQPQHF. The CDR3, as DNA: TGTTCCAGCAGCTTAGGAGGGACAGGTGGGGGCCGCAATCAGCCCCAGCATTTT.

The sample holds a few counts of this clone. The rearrangement links TRBV18 to TRBJ1-5; D gene ambiguous. The V end was cut by 2 bases, the J end by 6 bases, with 17 bases between. CDR3 length: 16 amino acids. Germline CDR1 and CDR2: KGHSH and LQKENI. This CDR3 reads CASSPNARGLGQPQHF. DNA of the CDR3: TGTGCCAGCTCACCAAACGCGCGTGGACTGGGTCAGCCCCAGCATTTT. The whole variable domain, filled in from reference TRBV18 and TRBJ1-5, reads NAGVMQNPRHLVRRRGQEARLRCSPMKGHSHVYWYRQLPEEGLKFMVYLQKENIIDESGMPKERFSAEFPKEGPSILRIQQVVRGDSAAYFCASSPNARGLGQPQHFGDGTRLSIL.